These 26 T cell receptor beta chains came from one sample sequenced in a study of T cells after yellow fever vaccination. TCRdb analysed the 5' RACE reads with MiXCR anew, one entry per CDR3 protein. The table lists 250,000 or so distinct CDR3 sequences, more than 3.5% of them singletons. The specimen was PBMCs, collected 15 days after the yellow fever booster vaccination. The receptors were sampled from a man between 18 and 29 years old who received the YFV17D yellow fever vaccine.

This clonotype was detected ten times or more. This chain connects TRBV10-3 to TRBJ2-3; a possible D gene is TRBD2 (5 bases). Germline V lookup: CDR1 ENHRY, CDR2 SYGVKD. The V end lost 4 bases, the J end lost 5 bases, and 13 bases lay between the germline ends. The CDR3 loop spans 14 amino acids. In DNA, the CDR3 is TGTGCCATCAGTGCAGAGAGGGCACAAGATACGCAGTATTTT. This encodes CAISAERAQDTQYF.

The CDR3 is CSVVGRHSYEQYF. CDR3 coding DNA: TGCAGCGTTGTGGGCCGACACTCCTACGAGCAGTACTTC. The chain recombines TRBV29-1 with TRBJ2-7; no clear D gene. Trimming stripped 4 bases from V and 0 bases from J, with 10 bases between. This CDR3 is 13 amino acids long. Per the germline V gene, CDR1 is SQVTM and CDR2 is ANQGSEA.

The rearrangement uses TRBV5-1 and TRBJ2-6; D gene ambiguous. The germline V gene has CDR1 SGHRS and CDR2 YFSETQ. The V and J ends lost 4 bases and 0 bases respectively, with 8 bases between them. This CDR3 has 15 amino acids. The CDR3 spells CASSAAYSGANVLTF. The CDR3 bases are TGCGCCAGCAGCGCGGCTTACTCTGGGGCCAACGTCCTGACTTTC.

This clonotype was picked up many times. J is TRBJ2-7 and V is TRBV7-2; 9 bases align to TRBD1. V was pared by 5 bases and J by 4 bases, with 9 bases of the junction left unmatched. The germline CDR1 and CDR2 sequences are SGHTA and FQGNSA. The CDR3 loop spans 15 amino acids. CDR3 sequence reads: CASSLRTGEEYEQYF. CDR3 sequence (DNA): TGTGCCAGCAGCCTCCGGACAGGGGAGGAATACGAGCAGTACTTC.

Worth noting for this clonotype: Since a much larger clone is just one base distant, this may be a read error. The V call is TRBV30, the J call TRBJ2-4; possibly TRBD2 for D (5 bases). The CDR3 length is 15 residues. Germline CDR1 is GTSNPN and CDR2 is SVGIG (reference sequence). The CDR3 protein is CAWSPTGLAKNIRYF. For the CDR3, the DNA is TGTGCCTGGAGCCCGACGGGTCTAGCCAAAAACATTCGGTACTTC.

This clonotype appeared many times. The chain links TRBV6-6 to TRBJ1-2; D not certain. V was clipped by 5 bases and J by 5 bases, with 18 bases between them. CDR3 length: 15 residues. Per germline, CDR1 MNHNY and CDR2 SVGAGI (reference sequence). The CDR3 loop reads CASSTTTADPYGYTF. CDR3 DNA sequence: TGTGCCAGCAGTACCACGACCGCTGATCCTTATGGCTACACCTTC.

This clonotype was recorded at least ten times. The chain links TRBV7-6 to TRBJ2-5, with a possible D match to TRBD2 (7 bases). The CDR3 is made up of 15 amino acids. Germline V gene lookup returns CDR1 SGHVS and CDR2 FNYEAQ. Trimming left V 7 bases short and J 5 bases short, with 20 bases between. CDR3 in amino acids: CASIPGGPYRETQYF. The CDR3 DNA reads TGTGCCAGCATCCCCGGGGGGCCATATCGGGAGACCCAGTACTTC.

In its sample, this clonotype was seen many times. This chain joins TRBV6-5 and TRBJ1-6; TRBD1 agrees at 7 bases. The CDR3 has 14 residues. The ends lost 5 bases at V and 10 bases at J; junction bases unmatched: 8. Looked up from germline, CDR1 is MNHEY and CDR2 is SVGAGI. The CDR3 loop is CASSRQGGESPLHF. DNA for the CDR3: TGTGCCAGCAGTCGACAGGGTGGTGAATCACCCCTCCACTTT.

This clonotype was counted ten times or more. The J gene is TRBJ1-1, the V gene TRBV5-1; a weak D match, TRBD1 (5 bases). Trimming removed 1 base at V and 1 base at J, with 5 bases between. Germline loops: CDR1 SGHRS, CDR2 YFSETQ. This CDR3 region has 13 residues. The CDR3: CASSLTGNTEAFF. CDR3 nucleotide sequence: TGCGCCAGCAGCTTGACAGGGAACACTGAAGCTTTCTTT.

This clonotype showed up many times. The chain links TRBV27 to TRBJ2-3; TRBD2 aligns across 7 bases. Germline V CDR1 and CDR2: MNHEY, SMNVEV (reference sequence). The CDR3 is made up of 18 amino acids. V dropped 3 bases and J dropped 2; count of bases not matched to a gene: 14. The CDR3 DNA is TGTGCCAGCAGTTTGTTCGTTTCAGCGGGGAGCAACACAGATACGCAGTATTTT. Protein: CASSLFVSAGSNTDTQYF.

This clonotype was recorded many times. The V gene is TRBV7-2, the J gene TRBJ2-7, with 7 bases fitting TRBD1. From germline, CDR1 is SGHTA and CDR2 FQGNSA. The trim removed 3 bases at V and 5 bases at J, leaving 4 bases unmatched. The CDR3 extends over 13 amino acids. The CDR3 region is CASSFRQGNEQYF. CDR3 nucleotide sequence: TGTGCCAGCAGCTTTCGACAGGGTAACGAGCAGTACTTC.

This clonotype was detected ten times or more. DNA for the CDR3: TGCGCCAGCAGCTACGTAGCGCGAACAGGGATGGGGTTGACTGAGCAGTTCTTC. Translating gives CASSYVARTGMGLTEQFF. The rearrangement links TRBV5-1 to TRBJ2-1; maybe TRBD1 (6 bases). Germline CDR1 reads SGHRS; CDR2 reads YFSETQ. The CDR3 contains 18 residues. The V gene lost 3 bases and the J gene lost 9 bases, with 28 bases spanning the gap.

This clonotype came up many times. This chain links TRBV2 with TRBJ1-5; D is unresolved. The germline V gene encodes CDR1 SNHLY and CDR2 FYNNEI. This CDR3 has 16 amino acids. With 3 bases removed from V and 4 bases from J, the gap between germline ends came to 16 bases. CDR3 bases: TGTGCCAGCAGTGATACAGAGGAACAGCTAAATCAGCCCCAGCATTTT. Its protein product is CASSDTEEQLNQPQHF.

This clonotype was recorded at least ten times. The chain carries TRBV20-1 and TRBJ2-7; no clear D gene. The length of the CDR3 is 11 residues. V was pared by 7 bases and J by 4 bases, with 11 bases between. Per the germline V gene, CDR1 is DFQATT and CDR2 is SNEGSKA (reference sequence). The CDR3 reads CSVNRDYEQYF. The CDR3 DNA reads as TGCAGTGTCAACAGAGATTACGAGCAGTACTTC.

This clonotype was seen many times. The chain links TRBV28 to TRBJ1-5; no clear D. The CDR3 extends over 15 amino acids. With 5 bases removed from V and 4 bases from J, the gap between germline ends came to 15 bases. Germline assignment: CDR1 MDHEN and CDR2 SYDVKM. The CDR3 spells CASSQRGLGNQPQHF. The CDR3 DNA follows: TGTGCCAGCAGTCAGCGGGGTTTAGGGAATCAGCCCCAGCATTTT.

This clonotype was recorded many times. The chain links TRBV19 to TRBJ1-6; 7 nucleotides align to TRBD1. The CDR3 consists of 15 residues. With 7 bases clipped from V and 4 bases from J, the junction kept 7 bases outside the gene matches. Germline loops: CDR1 LNHDA, CDR2 SQIVND (reference sequence). The CDR3: CASMGTEPYNSPLHF. As DNA, the CDR3 is TGTGCCAGTATGGGGACAGAGCCTTATAATTCACCCCTCCACTTT.

This clonotype has ten or more counts. The chain couples TRBV2 to TRBJ2-1; 10 bases are shared with TRBD1. Losses at the gene ends were 7 bases for V and 7 bases for J; bases not matched to a gene: 4. CDR3 size: 13 residues. Germline CDR1 reads SNHLY; CDR2 reads FYNNEI. The CDR3 nucleotides read TGTGCCAGCAACCGGGGACAGGGGAATGAGCAGTTCTTC. Amino acids: CASNRGQGNEQFF.

This clonotype has at least ten counts. This chain uses TRBV12-3 or TRBV12-4 with TRBJ2-6, with 7 bases lining up with TRBD1. The junction had 10 bases not matched to a gene; V was cut back by 3 bases and J by 2 bases. CDR3 length: 18 amino acids. The CDR3 DNA is TGTGCCAGCAGTTTTCTGAGGGGGCGGTTGCCTGGGGCCAACGTCCTGACTTTC. Its translation: CASSFLRGRLPGANVLTF.

At least ten counts were recorded for this clonotype. The chain recombines TRBV29-1 with TRBJ1-4; D remains ambiguous. The V end lost 7 bases, the J end lost 4 bases, and 13 bases lay between the germline ends. Germline-derived CDR1 and CDR2 are SQVTM and ANQGSEA. The CDR3 spans 13 residues. CDR3 DNA sequence: TGCAGCGGCCGGAGTCACCTTAATGAAAAACTGTTTTTT. This encodes CSGRSHLNEKLFF.

This clonotype was found many times. The CDR3 sequence: CSVVVNSGNTIYF. The CDR3 nucleotides are TGCAGCGTTGTGGTAAACTCTGGAAACACCATATATTTT. The chain combines TRBV29-1 with TRBJ1-3, with D unresolved. The length of the CDR3 is 13 residues. Between the trimmed V and J ends, which lost 4 bases and 0 bases, there was a span of 7 bases. CDR1 SQVTM and CDR2 ANQGSEA come from the germline V gene.

This clonotype was counted only a few times. This chain connects TRBV25-1 to TRBJ1-2; D gene unclear. Germline-derived CDR1 and CDR2 are MGHDK and SYGVNS. Between the trimmed V and J ends, which lost 5 bases and 2 bases, there was a span of 12 bases. This CDR3 is 14 amino acids long. The CDR3 reads CASSKRGRNYGYTF. Written as DNA, the CDR3 is TGTGCCAGCAGTAAAAGAGGTCGCAACTATGGCTACACCTTC.

This clonotype was detected many times. This chain uses TRBV20-1 with TRBJ1-2; D not certain. The V and J ends lost 2 bases and 4 bases respectively, with 11 bases between them. Per germline, CDR1 DFQATT and CDR2 SNEGSKA (reference sequence). This CDR3 contains 13 residues. CDR3 protein: CSARSVGSYGYTF. In DNA form, the CDR3 reads TGCAGTGCTAGATCTGTGGGGTCCTATGGCTACACCTTC.

This clonotype was found many times. The V call is TRBV7-7, the J call TRBJ2-5, with TRBD2 as a possible D gene (6 bases). V dropped 2 bases and J dropped 3 bases, with 13 bases sitting between them. The length of the CDR3 is 15 residues. Germline CDR1 SSHAT, CDR2 FNYEAQ (reference sequence). CDR3 bases: TGTGCCAGCAGCTTACGCCGGGGGTCCGAAGAGACCCAGTACTTC. Its protein is CASSLRRGSEETQYF.

This clonotype was detected many times. The chain couples TRBV15 to TRBJ1-2; D is unresolved. Trimming removed 4 bases at V and 5 bases at J, with 20 bases between. CDR1 and CDR2 from the germline V gene are LNHNV and YYDKDF (reference sequence). The CDR3 contains 16 residues. The CDR3 loop reads CATSTIRPREGYGYTF. The CDR3 DNA reads as TGTGCCACCAGCACTATAAGACCTCGGGAAGGGTATGGCTACACCTTC.

In this sample, this clonotype turned up many times. The V and J genes are TRBV7-8 and TRBJ1-6; 7 bases are shared with TRBD1. V shed 3 bases, J shed 9 bases, and the junction held 11 bases outside the gene matches. Germline-derived CDR1 and CDR2 are SGHVS and FQNEAQ. The CDR3 loop spans 16 amino acids. In DNA form, the CDR3 reads TGTGCCAGCAGCTTTCAGGCGACAGGGTCCGGTTCACCCCTCCACTTT. Encoded protein: CASSFQATGSGSPLHF.

This clonotype was seen repeatedly, ten times or more. The CDR3 sequence: CATSDRGADQPQHF. CDR3 bases: TGTGCCACCAGCGACAGGGGTGCGGATCAGCCCCAGCATTTT. This rearrangement joins TRBV24-1 to TRBJ1-5; the match to TRBD1 covers 8 bases. With 7 bases clipped from V and 5 bases from J, the junction kept 6 bases outside the gene matches. The germline CDR1 and CDR2 sequences are KGHDR and SFDVKD. CDR3 length: 14 amino acids.